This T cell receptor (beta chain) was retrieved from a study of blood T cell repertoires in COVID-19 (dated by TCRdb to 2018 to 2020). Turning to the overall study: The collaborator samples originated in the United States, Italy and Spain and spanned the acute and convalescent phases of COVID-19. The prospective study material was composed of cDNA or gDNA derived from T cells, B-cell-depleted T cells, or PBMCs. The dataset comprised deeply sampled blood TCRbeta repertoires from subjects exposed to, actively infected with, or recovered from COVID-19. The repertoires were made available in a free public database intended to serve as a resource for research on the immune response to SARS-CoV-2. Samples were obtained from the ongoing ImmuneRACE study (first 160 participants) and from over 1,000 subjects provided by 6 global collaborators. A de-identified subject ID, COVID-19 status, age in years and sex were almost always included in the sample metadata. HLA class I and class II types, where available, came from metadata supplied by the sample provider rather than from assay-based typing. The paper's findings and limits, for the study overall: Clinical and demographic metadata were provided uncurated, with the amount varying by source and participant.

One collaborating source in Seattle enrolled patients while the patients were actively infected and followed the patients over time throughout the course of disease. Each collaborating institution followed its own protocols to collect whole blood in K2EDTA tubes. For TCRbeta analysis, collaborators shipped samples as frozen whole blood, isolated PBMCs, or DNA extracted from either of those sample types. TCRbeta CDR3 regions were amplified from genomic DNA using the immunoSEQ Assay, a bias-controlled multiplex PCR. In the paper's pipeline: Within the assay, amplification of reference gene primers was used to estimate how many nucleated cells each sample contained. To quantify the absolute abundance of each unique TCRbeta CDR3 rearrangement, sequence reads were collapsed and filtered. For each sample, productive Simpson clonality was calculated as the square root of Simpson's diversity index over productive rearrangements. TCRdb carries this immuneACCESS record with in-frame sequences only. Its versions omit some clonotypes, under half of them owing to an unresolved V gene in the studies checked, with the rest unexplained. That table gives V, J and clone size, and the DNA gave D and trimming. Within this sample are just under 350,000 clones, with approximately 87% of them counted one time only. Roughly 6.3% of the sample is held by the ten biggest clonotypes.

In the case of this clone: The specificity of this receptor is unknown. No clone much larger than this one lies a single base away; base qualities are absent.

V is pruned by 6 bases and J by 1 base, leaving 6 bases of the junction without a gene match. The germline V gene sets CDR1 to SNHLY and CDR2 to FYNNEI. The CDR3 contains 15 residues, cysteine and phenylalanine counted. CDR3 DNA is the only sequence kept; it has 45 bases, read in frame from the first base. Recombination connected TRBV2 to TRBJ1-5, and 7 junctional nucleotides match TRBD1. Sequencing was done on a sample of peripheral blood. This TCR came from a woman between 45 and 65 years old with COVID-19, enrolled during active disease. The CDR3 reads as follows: CASRDLRGSNQPQHF. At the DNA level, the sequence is TGTGCCAGCAGGGACCTCAGGGGGAGCAATCAGCCCCAGCATTTT. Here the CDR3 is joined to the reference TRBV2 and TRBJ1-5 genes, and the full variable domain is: EPEVTQTPSHQVTQMGQEVILRCVPISNHLYFYWYRQILGQKVEFLVSFYNNEISEKSEIFDDQFSVERPDGSNFTLKIRSTKLEDSAMYFCASRDLRGSNQPQHFGDGTRLSIL.